A selection of T cell receptor beta chains follows, all from one sample in a study of CXCR3-negative and CXCR3-positive naive CD8 T cells. TCRdb re-called the 5' RACE reads; one entry per CDR3 protein, DNA not given. The sample holds some 67,000 distinct CDR3 sequences. The sample consisted of naive CXCR3- CD8+ T cells from blood. The receptors originated from a human donor in good health. Some clones in this sample may be carry-over from other donors' samples. Each CDR3 is given with its conserved first and last residue.

J,V,CDR3
TRBJ2-6,TRBV7-8,CASSSRRSGANVLTF
TRBJ2-1,TRBV19,CATGPGGSYNEQFF
TRBJ1-1,TRBV6-2/TRBV6-3,CASSSETEAFF
TRBJ2-3,TRBV10-3,CAISSLAAPGTQYF
TRBJ2-2,TRBV11-3,CASSPRQGGTGELFF
TRBJ2-7,TRBV7-3,CASSLTGSEQYF
TRBJ2-7,TRBV11-2,CASSKPHEQYF
TRBJ2-1,TRBV7-9,CASSPSGLARPDRRYNEQFF
TRBJ2-5,TRBV7-2,CASSRPTGGPETQYF
TRBJ2-1,TRBV28,CASSFLQSYNEQFF
TRBJ2-3,TRBV5-5,CASSLALGADTQYF
TRBJ2-3,TRBV6-5,CASRSDPGLAGGPADTQYF
TRBJ2-5,TRBV28,CASSLQTVPGRETQYF
TRBJ2-1,TRBV7-3,CASSLFGGGGSYNEQFF
TRBJ2-3,TRBV11-2,CASSLVLAADTQYF
TRBJ2-7,TRBV29-1,CSVVGERGYEQYF
TRBJ2-1,TRBV6-2/TRBV6-3,CASSTPPAKFNEQFF
TRBJ2-1,TRBV7-2,CASSLWPNNEQFF
TRBJ2-1,TRBV9,CASSPPTASEQFF
TRBJ2-7,TRBV28,CASSLRGTRGHEQYF
TRBJ1-2,TRBV28,CASSLATGVRGYTF
TRBJ2-1,TRBV20-1,CSASPGLAGGSNEQFF
TRBJ2-3,TRBV7-3,CASSLGVGGSTDTQYF
TRBJ1-1,TRBV20-1,CSARDATGFTEAFF
TRBJ2-7,TRBV28,CASTGRSSYEQYF
TRBJ2-1,TRBV2,CASSETADNEQFF
TRBJ1-4,TRBV14,CASSQDMTGLNEKLFF
TRBJ2-1,TRBV6-2/TRBV6-3,CASSYEQVRRGNEQFF
TRBJ2-7,TRBV2,CASSAGTSWRGSYEQYF
TRBJ2-1,TRBV4-1,CASSPGTQNVDEQFF
TRBJ2-7,TRBV28,CASSTLASRYEQYF